This note documents a single T cell receptor beta chain sequence. This clonotype has a count of ten or more. Its antigen specificity is not known. Per-base quality was not reported, and no clone a single base away is much larger than it. A case-control design nested within a healthcare worker cohort in London, UK, was used, with weekly nasopharyngeal swab PCR tests and blood sampling performed. Healthcare workers were recruited during the week of the UK lockdown, between 23 and 31 March 2020, and followed weekly for up to 16 weeks. The data are from a study of early T cells in non-severe SARS-CoV-2 infection (dated by TCRdb to about 2021). In terms of the full investigation: TCR sequencing used bulk RNA from unsorted whole blood, so alpha and beta chains could not be paired.

Study-wide conclusions, independent of this receptor: VDJdb matching was skewed toward anti-spike CD8 responses and likely underestimated virus-specific expansions by missing private and CD4 specificities.

V is pruned by 6 bases and J by 8 bases, leaving 5 bases of the junction without a gene match. From its cysteine to its phenylalanine, the CDR3 spans 14 amino acids. Of the read, only the CDR3 DNA is kept; its 42 bases are in frame from base 1. Looking up the germline V gene yields CDR1 MGHDK and CDR2 SYGVNS. The method behind the library was 5' RACE. Instrument used: NextSeq 500. The TCR library protocol attached unique molecular identifiers to individual cDNA molecules to correct for sequencing error and PCR bias. Both TCR alpha and beta chains were sequenced, and tight co-correlation was observed between alpha and beta sequence abundances in each sample. The source study handled its data this way. Decombinator V4 was used to perform V gene, J gene and CDR3 annotation of TCR sequences. TCRs were defined as expanded if a significant change between any two time points was detected under a Poisson model with p below 0.0001. TCR abundances were normalised to the total number of TCRs sequenced per sample and expressed as counts per million. MAIT TCRs were defined by TRAV1-2 paired with TRAJ12, TRAJ20 or TRAJ33, and iNKT TCRs by TRAV10 paired with TRAJ18. VDJdb, accessed 1 November 2021, was searched for CMV, EBV and SARS-CoV-2 annotated TCRs, with TCRs annotated for multiple antigens excluded. In-frame beta chains were kept once TCRdb had trimmed the public reads at Q25 with fastp and called clones with MiXCR. Each record represents a unique CDR3 protein, reported with the most common genes and DNA among its rows. The V and J calls were determined by TCRdb, not by the authors. A total of tens of thousands of distinct CDR3 sequences appear in this sample, around 5% of them only once. 4% to 5.5% of the sample is in the top ten clones.

The origin of this receptor is an adult who was a healthcare worker with PCR-confirmed SARS-CoV-2 infection or an uninfected control (not recorded which). What was sequenced was whole blood. The sequence links TRBV25-1 to TRBJ2-1, and 12 junction bases match TRBD2. The DNA is TGTGCCAGCAGGCTAGCGGGAGGGGAGGATGAGCAGTTCTTC. It encodes CASRLAGGEDEQFF.